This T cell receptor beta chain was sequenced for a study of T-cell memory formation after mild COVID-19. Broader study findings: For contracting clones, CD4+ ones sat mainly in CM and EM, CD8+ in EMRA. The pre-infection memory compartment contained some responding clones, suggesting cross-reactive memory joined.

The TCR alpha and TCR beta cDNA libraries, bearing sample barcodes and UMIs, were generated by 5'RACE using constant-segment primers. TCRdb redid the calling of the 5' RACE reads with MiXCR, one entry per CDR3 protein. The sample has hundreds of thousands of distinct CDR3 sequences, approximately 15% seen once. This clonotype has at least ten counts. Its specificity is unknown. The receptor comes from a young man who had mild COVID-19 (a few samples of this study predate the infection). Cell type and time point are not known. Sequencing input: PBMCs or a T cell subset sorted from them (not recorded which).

Here the CDR3 reads CASSLEGIQETQYF. The DNA of the CDR3 is TGCGCCAGCAGCTTGGAGGGGATCCAAGAGACCCAGTACTTC. The chain recombines TRBV5-1 with TRBJ2-5, with D possibly matching TRBD1 (5 bases). The V end lost 0 bases, the J end lost 1 base, and 7 bases lay between the germline ends. Germline V CDR1 and CDR2: SGHRS, YFSETQ. The CDR3 runs 14 residues.